One and the same sample provided the 28 T cell receptor beta chains below, sequenced in a study of T cell responses to AZD1222 COVID-19 vaccine. The assay was immunoSEQ multiplex PCR, and TCRdb's table has in-frame clones only and misses some. The sample carries approximately 110,000 clones, roughly 90% recorded once. The material was peripheral blood, obtained on day 0 of AZD1222 vaccination. The receptors were sampled from an adult in good health.

In DNA, the CDR3 is TGTGCCAGCAGCAGGGATGGCGGTGAAAAACTGTTTTTT. Translating gives CASSRDGGEKLFF. This rearrangement joins TRBV2 to TRBJ1-4; possible D gene TRBD1, 5 bases. Germline CDR1 is SNHLY and CDR2 is FYNNEI. Trimming stripped 6 bases from V and 7 bases from J, with 12 bases between. The CDR3 is made up of 13 amino acids.

J is TRBJ2-6 and V is TRBV7-2, with no clear D. Germline CDR1 is SGHTA and CDR2 is FQGNSA. The CDR3 spans 17 residues. V lost 3 bases and J lost 2, with 14 bases in between. In DNA form, the CDR3 reads TGTGCCAGCAGCTTCCTTCCATCCGGAGCTGGGGCCAACGTCCTGACTTTC. Translating gives CASSFLPSGAGANVLTF.

The V and J genes are TRBV28 and TRBJ1-5, with a weak D call TRBD1 (5 bases). V was pared by 3 bases and J by 6 bases, with 12 bases between. The CDR3 loop spans 14 amino acids. Per germline, CDR1 MDHEN and CDR2 SYDVKM. CDR3 loop: CASSLGDQIQPQHF. DNA of the CDR3: TGTGCCAGCAGTTTGGGGGATCAAATTCAGCCCCAGCATTTT.

The chain is built from TRBV6-1 and TRBJ1-6; unclear D gene. Germline lookup yields CDR1 MNHNS and CDR2 SASEGT. The V gene lost 0 bases and the J gene lost 12 bases, with 9 bases spanning the gap. CDR3 length equals 13 residues. The CDR3 is CASSEATGGPLHF. The CDR3 DNA reads TGTGCCAGCAGTGAAGCGACGGGCGGACCCCTCCACTTT.

The gene calls are TRBV2 and TRBJ1-6; D may be TRBD1 (6 bases). V was trimmed by 3 bases and J by 9 bases, leaving 12 bases between them. Germline CDR1 reads SNHLY; CDR2 reads FYNNEI. This CDR3 is 14 amino acids long. This CDR3 reads CASSDYRVGSPLHF. CDR3 nucleotide sequence: TGTGCCAGCAGTGATTACAGGGTCGGTTCACCCCTCCACTTT.

The chain employs TRBV27 and TRBJ2-2; tentatively, D is TRBD1 or TRBD2 (6 bases each). Germline lookup yields CDR1 MNHEY and CDR2 SMNVEV (reference sequence). The V end lost 3 bases, the J end lost 0 bases, and 14 bases lay between the germline ends. The CDR3 contains 17 residues. CDR3 residues: CASSLSSGAANTGELFF. The CDR3 DNA is TGTGCCAGCAGTTTGTCTTCGGGGGCAGCGAACACCGGGGAGCTGTTTTTT.

This rearrangement joins TRBV25-1 to TRBJ1-3; the D is unclear. V lost 4 bases and J 0 bases, leaving 10 bases between the germline ends. Germline V gene sequence: CDR1 MGHDK, CDR2 SYGVNS. CDR3 length equals 15 residues. CDR3 DNA: TGTGCCAGCAGTGCCAGGATTAGCTCTGGAAACACCATATATTTT. Translating gives CASSARISSGNTIYF.

The chain couples TRBV7-9 to TRBJ1-4; a weak D match, TRBD1 (6 bases). CDR1 is SEHNR and CDR2 is FQNEAQ in the germline V gene (reference sequence). V lost 3 bases to trimming and J lost 7 bases, with 12 bases between them. This CDR3 spans 14 amino acids. The CDR3 loop reads CASSLGGLTEKLFF. The CDR3 bases are TGTGCCAGCAGCTTGGGGGGGCTTACTGAAAAACTGTTTTTT.

The CDR3 protein is CASRGGSGPPAEAFF. CDR3 nucleotide sequence: TGTGCCAGCAGGGGAGGGTCAGGACCCCCAGCTGAAGCTTTCTTT. The chain carries TRBV2 and TRBJ1-1; D unresolved. This CDR3 region has 15 residues. Per germline, CDR1 SNHLY and CDR2 FYNNEI. V shed 6 bases and J shed 6 bases, with 20 bases lying between them.

The rearrangement uses TRBV5-1 and TRBJ2-3; a weak D match, TRBD2 (5 bases). Germline lookup yields CDR1 SGHRS and CDR2 YFSETQ. Trimming left V 6 bases short and J 0 bases short, with 8 bases between. The CDR3 sequence is 13 residues long. CDR3 sequence (DNA): TGCGCCAGCACAAGCGGAAGCACAGATACGCAGTATTTT. Protein: CASTSGSTDTQYF.

The V call is TRBV4-1, the J call TRBJ2-1; D not certain. V was pared by 4 bases and J by 3 bases, with 13 bases between. The CDR3 loop spans 15 amino acids. CDR1 MGHRA and CDR2 YSYEKL come from the germline V gene. The CDR3 region is CASSPPGRFYNEQFF. DNA for the CDR3: TGCGCCAGCAGCCCCCCCGGACGGTTCTACAATGAGCAGTTCTTC.

This chain links TRBV24-1 with TRBJ2-1, with a tentative D call TRBD1 (5 bases). Germline assignment: CDR1 KGHDR and CDR2 SFDVKD. The CDR3 runs to 12 residues. V lost 7 bases and J 8 bases, leaving 11 bases between the germline ends. Here the CDR3 reads CATSRTGYEQFF. The CDR3 DNA reads TGTGCCACCAGCCGAACAGGCTATGAGCAGTTCTTC.

This clone has only one observation. This rearrangement joins TRBV19 to TRBJ2-1, with D unclear. This CDR3 has 13 residues. Deletions cut 5 bases from V and 0 bases from J, with 5 bases between. CDR1 and CDR2 from the germline V gene are LNHDA and SQIVND (reference sequence). The CDR3, as DNA: TGTGCCAGTAGTGTAACCTCCTACAATGAGCAGTTCTTC. Translated: CASSVTSYNEQFF.

The chain is built from TRBV3-1 (or the pseudogene TRBV3-2) and TRBJ2-1, with D possibly being TRBD2 (6 bases). This CDR3 region has 12 residues. The germline gives CDR1 LGHDT, CDR2 YNNKEL (reference sequence). Trimming removed 4 bases at V and 13 bases at J, with 14 bases between. In DNA, the CDR3 is TGTGCCAGCAGCCTACCAGCGGGTGGACAGTTCTTC. It yields the protein CASSLPAGGQFF.

Concerning this clone: Within the sample, other DNA sequences also encode this same CDR3. J is TRBJ2-1 and V is TRBV10-3; D remains unclear. CDR1 ENHRY and CDR2 SYGVKD come from the germline V gene. This CDR3 is built from 13 residues. Deletions cut 0 bases from V and 3 bases from J, with 3 bases between. CDR3 in amino acids: CAISESSYNEQFF. CDR3 nucleotide sequence: TGTGCCATCAGTGAGTCAAGCTACAATGAGCAGTTCTTC.

As to this clone: Other nucleotide sequences in the sample specify the same CDR3. The rearrangement uses TRBV27 and TRBJ1-5, with D unresolved. Trimming left V 8 bases short and J 2 bases short, with 1 base between. The length of the CDR3 is 10 residues. Germline CDR1 and CDR2: MNHEY and SMNVEV (reference sequence). CDR3 bases: TGTGCCAGCGGCAATCAGCCCCAGCATTTT. The encoded protein is CASGNQPQHF.

This clone turned up a few times. This sequence joins TRBV28 and TRBJ1-2, with D unresolved. Germline CDR1 MDHEN, CDR2 SYDVKM. The CDR3 runs to 13 residues. The V and J ends lost 8 bases and 4 bases respectively, with 14 bases between them. CDR3 protein: CASQSHALYGYTF. For the CDR3, the DNA is TGTGCCAGCCAATCCCACGCCCTCTATGGCTACACCTTC.

The V and J genes are TRBV4-3 and TRBJ2-7; TRBD2 aligns across 7 bases. CDR1 is LGHNA, CDR2 YSLEER, per germline. This CDR3 is built from 13 residues. With 1 base clipped from V and 3 bases from J, the junction kept 0 bases outside the gene matches. The CDR3 spells CASSQGTSYEQYF. The CDR3 DNA is TGCGCCAGCAGCCAAGGGACTAGCTACGAGCAGTACTTC.

The chain employs TRBV9 and TRBJ1-6; D is unresolved. V gave up 0 bases and J gave up 4 bases, with 5 bases separating them. This CDR3 comprises 14 residues. Germline V lookup: CDR1 SGDLS, CDR2 YYNGEE. CDR3 in DNA: TGTGCCAGCAGCGTAGATCAGTATAATTCACCCCTCCACTTT. Its translation is CASSVDQYNSPLHF.

The J gene is TRBJ2-1, the V gene TRBV24-1; D perhaps matches TRBD2 (5 bases). V was shortened by 3 bases and J by 2 bases, with 13 bases between the two germline ends. The CDR3 is 16 amino acids. CDR1 KGHDR and CDR2 SFDVKD come from the germline V gene. The CDR3 DNA reads as TGTGCCACCAGTGATAGGGTGACTACAACCTACAATGAGCAGTTCTTC. This sequence encodes CATSDRVTTTYNEQFF.

The chain carries TRBV15 and TRBJ1-1; D ambiguous. CDR3 length equals 14 residues. Per the germline V gene, CDR1 is LNHNV and CDR2 is YYDKDF (reference sequence). With 3 bases removed from V and 1 base from J, the gap between germline ends came to 9 bases. The CDR3 loop reads CATSRWGSNTEAFF. Here the CDR3 DNA reads TGTGCCACCAGCAGGTGGGGTTCGAACACTGAAGCTTTCTTT.

The J gene is TRBJ1-5, the V gene TRBV29-1; 8 bases fit TRBD1. From germline, CDR1 is SQVTM and CDR2 ANQGSEA. V dropped 6 bases and J dropped 5; count of bases not matched to a gene: 6. The CDR3 length is 13 residues. CDR3 protein: CSVATGEDQPQHF. The DNA of the CDR3 is TGCAGCGTGGCGACAGGGGAAGATCAGCCCCAGCATTTT.

The V and J genes are TRBV3-1 (or the pseudogene TRBV3-2) and TRBJ2-5; 11 bases are shared with TRBD2. Looked up from germline, CDR1 is LGHDT and CDR2 is YNNKEL (reference sequence). The CDR3 length is 16 residues. The V gene end was trimmed by 4 bases and the J gene end by 0 bases; junction bases not matched to a gene: 4. The CDR3 spells CASSPRLAGHQETQYF. The CDR3 nucleotides are TGTGCCAGCAGCCCGCGACTAGCGGGACACCAAGAGACCCAGTACTTC.

The CDR3 nucleotides read TGTGCCACCAGCACAGGGGAACTCAATCAGCCCCAGCATTTT. Its protein product is CATSTGELNQPQHF. V and J are TRBV15 and TRBJ1-5; weak D call: TRBD1 (6 bases). The germline V gene encodes CDR1 LNHNV and CDR2 YYDKDF (reference sequence). The germline V and J ends were trimmed by 4 bases and 3 bases, with 10 bases remaining between them. This CDR3 contains 14 residues.

J is TRBJ2-3 and V is TRBV9; D possibly corresponds to TRBD1 (5 bases). The CDR3 runs 15 residues. In germline, CDR1 is SGDLS, CDR2 YYNGEE. V was cut by 3 bases and J by 3 bases, with 14 bases left in between. CDR3 sequence reads: CASSGQPIGTDTQYF. Here the CDR3 DNA reads TGTGCCAGCAGCGGACAGCCTATTGGGACAGATACGCAGTATTTT.

The rearrangement links TRBV5-4 to TRBJ2-7, with TRBD2 matching over 8 bases. V gave up 5 bases and J gave up 7 bases; unmatched junction bases: 5. This CDR3 region has 12 residues. Germline loops: CDR1 SGHNT, CDR2 YYREEE (reference sequence). CDR3 nucleotides: TGTGCCAGCAGTTTACAGCGGGAGGAGCAGTACTTC. Encoded protein: CASSLQREEQYF.

The genes are TRBV19 and TRBJ1-6; D might be TRBD1 (6 bases). The germline gives CDR1 LNHDA, CDR2 SQIVND (reference sequence). CDR3 size: 14 residues. V was shortened by 7 bases and J by 2 bases, with 9 bases between the two germline ends. DNA for the CDR3: TGTGCCAGTACTACAGGGCCCTATAATTCACCCCTCCACTTT. Translation: CASTTGPYNSPLHF.

V is TRBV7-2 and J is TRBJ2-3, with D perhaps matching TRBD2 (5 bases). Trimming removed 5 bases from V and 4 bases from J, with 13 bases in between. The CDR3 contains 14 residues. Germline values: CDR1 SGHTA, CDR2 FQGNSA. CDR3 DNA: TGTGCCAGCAGCCAGTATCGGGGTGCAGATACGCAGTATTTT. Its translation is CASSQYRGADTQYF.